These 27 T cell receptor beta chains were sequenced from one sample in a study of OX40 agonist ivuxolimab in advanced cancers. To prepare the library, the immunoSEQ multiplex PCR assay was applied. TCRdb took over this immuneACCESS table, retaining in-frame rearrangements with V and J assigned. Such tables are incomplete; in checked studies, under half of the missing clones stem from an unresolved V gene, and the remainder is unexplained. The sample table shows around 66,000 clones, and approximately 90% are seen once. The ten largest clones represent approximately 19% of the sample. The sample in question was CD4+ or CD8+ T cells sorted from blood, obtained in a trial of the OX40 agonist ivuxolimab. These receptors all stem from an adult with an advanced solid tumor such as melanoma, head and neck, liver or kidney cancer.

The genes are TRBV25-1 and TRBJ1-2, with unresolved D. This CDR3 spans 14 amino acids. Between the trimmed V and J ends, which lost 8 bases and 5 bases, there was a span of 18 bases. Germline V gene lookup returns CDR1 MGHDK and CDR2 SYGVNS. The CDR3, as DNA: TGTGCCAGCGAAGGAAAAGATCCCTGGTATGGCTACACCTTC. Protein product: CASEGKDPWYGYTF.

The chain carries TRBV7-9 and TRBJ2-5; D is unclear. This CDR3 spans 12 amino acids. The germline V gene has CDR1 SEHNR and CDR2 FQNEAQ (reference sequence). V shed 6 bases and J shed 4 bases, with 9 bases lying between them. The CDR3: CASRTVLETQYF. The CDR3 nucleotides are TGTGCCAGCAGAACAGTCTTAGAGACCCAGTACTTC.

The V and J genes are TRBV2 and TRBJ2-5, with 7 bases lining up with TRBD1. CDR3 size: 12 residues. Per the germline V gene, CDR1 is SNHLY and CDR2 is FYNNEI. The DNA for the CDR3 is TGTGTGTCAAGGGGGCTGGAGGAGACCCAGTACTTC. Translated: CVSRGLEETQYF.

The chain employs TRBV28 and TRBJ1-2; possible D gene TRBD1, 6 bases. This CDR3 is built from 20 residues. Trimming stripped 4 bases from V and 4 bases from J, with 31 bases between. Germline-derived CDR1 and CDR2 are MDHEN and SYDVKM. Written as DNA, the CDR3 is TGTGCCAGCAGTTCCCGGGGGGCCAGGGACCACGACGGGGCCTTCTATGGCTACACCTTC. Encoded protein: CASSSRGARDHDGAFYGYTF.

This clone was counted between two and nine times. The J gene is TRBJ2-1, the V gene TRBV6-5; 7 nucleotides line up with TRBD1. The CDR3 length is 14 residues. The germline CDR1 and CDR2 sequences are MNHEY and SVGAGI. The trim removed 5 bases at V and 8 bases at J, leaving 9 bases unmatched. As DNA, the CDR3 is TGTGCCAGCAGTCCCGGGACAGACGTACATGAGCAGTTCTTC. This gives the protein CASSPGTDVHEQFF.

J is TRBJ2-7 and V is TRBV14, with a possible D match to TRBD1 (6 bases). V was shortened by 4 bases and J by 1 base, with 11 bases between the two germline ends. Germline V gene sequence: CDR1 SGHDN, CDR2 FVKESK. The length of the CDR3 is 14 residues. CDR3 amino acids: CASSLPGQSYEQYF. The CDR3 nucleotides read TGTGCCAGCAGCCTCCCCGGACAGTCCTACGAGCAGTACTTC.

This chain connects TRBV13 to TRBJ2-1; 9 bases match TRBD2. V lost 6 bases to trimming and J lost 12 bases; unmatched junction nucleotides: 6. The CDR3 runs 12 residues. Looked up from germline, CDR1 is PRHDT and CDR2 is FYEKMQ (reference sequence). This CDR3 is CASRGQRGAQFF. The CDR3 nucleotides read TGTGCCAGCAGAGGCCAGCGGGGGGCGCAGTTCTTC. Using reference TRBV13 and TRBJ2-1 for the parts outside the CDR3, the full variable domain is AAGVIQSPRHLIKEKRETATLKCYPIPRHDTVYWYQQGPGQDPQFLISFYEKMQSDKGSIPDRFSAQQFSDYHSELNMSSLELGDSALYFCASRGQRGAQFFGPGTRLTVL.

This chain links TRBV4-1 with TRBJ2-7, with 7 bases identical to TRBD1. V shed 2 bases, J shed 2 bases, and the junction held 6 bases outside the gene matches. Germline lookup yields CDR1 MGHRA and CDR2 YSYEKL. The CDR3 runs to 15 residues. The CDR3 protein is CASSQSPGQAYEQYF. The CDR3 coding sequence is TGCGCCAGCAGCCAATCACCAGGACAGGCCTACGAGCAGTACTTC.

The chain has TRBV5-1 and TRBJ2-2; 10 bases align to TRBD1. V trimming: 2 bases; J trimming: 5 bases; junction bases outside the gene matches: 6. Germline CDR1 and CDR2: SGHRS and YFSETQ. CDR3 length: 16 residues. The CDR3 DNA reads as TGCGCCAGCAGCTTCCGGACAGGGGGGTGGACCGGGGAGCTGTTTTTT. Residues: CASSFRTGGWTGELFF.

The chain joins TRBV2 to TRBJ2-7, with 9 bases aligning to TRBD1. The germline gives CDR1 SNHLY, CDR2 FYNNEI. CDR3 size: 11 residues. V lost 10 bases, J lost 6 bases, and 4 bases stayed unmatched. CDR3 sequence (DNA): TGTGCCAAACAGGGGGCGCGCGAGCAGTACTTC. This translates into CAKQGAREQYF.

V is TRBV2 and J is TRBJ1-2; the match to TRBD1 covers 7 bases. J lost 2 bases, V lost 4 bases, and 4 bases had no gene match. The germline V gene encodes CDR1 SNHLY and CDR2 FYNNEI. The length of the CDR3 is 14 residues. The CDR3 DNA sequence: TGTGCCAGCAGTGCCCAACAGGGGAACTATGGCTACACCTTC. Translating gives CASSAQQGNYGYTF. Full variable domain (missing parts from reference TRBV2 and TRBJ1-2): EPEVTQTPSHQVTQMGQEVILRCVPISNHLYFYWYRQILGQKVEFLVSFYNNEISEKSEIFDDQFSVERPDGSNFTLKIRSTKLEDSAMYFCASSAQQGNYGYTFGSGTRLTVV.

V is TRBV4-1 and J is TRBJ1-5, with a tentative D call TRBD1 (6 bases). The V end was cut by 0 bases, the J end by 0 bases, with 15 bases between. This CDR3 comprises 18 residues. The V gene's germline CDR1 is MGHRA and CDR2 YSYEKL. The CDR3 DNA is TGCGCCAGCAGCCAAGATCCGGCAGGGGTGGATAGCAATCAGCCCCAGCATTTT. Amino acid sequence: CASSQDPAGVDSNQPQHF.

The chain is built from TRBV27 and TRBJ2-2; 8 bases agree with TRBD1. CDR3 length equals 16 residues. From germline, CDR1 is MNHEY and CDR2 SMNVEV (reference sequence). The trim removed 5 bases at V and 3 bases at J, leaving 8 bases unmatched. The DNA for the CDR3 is TGTGCCAGCAGTACCACGGCAGGGGGCCACACCGGGGAGCTGTTTTTT. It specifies CASSTTAGGHTGELFF.

Here the CDR3 reads CASSQVLAGDNQETQYF. For the CDR3, the DNA is TGCGCCAGCAGCCAAGTTCTAGCGGGGGACAACCAAGAGACCCAGTACTTC. The J gene is TRBJ2-5, the V gene TRBV4-1; 10 nucleotides match TRBD2. In germline, CDR1 is MGHRA, CDR2 YSYEKL. The CDR3 extends over 17 amino acids. The junction had 5 bases not matched to a gene; V was cut back by 1 base and J by 0 bases.

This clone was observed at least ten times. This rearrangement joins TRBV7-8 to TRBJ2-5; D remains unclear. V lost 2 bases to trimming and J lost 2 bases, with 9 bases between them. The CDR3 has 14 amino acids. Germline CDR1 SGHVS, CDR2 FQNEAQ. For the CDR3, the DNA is TGTGCCAGCAGCTTAATCGTGGGACAAGAGACCCAGTACTTC. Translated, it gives CASSLIVGQETQYF.

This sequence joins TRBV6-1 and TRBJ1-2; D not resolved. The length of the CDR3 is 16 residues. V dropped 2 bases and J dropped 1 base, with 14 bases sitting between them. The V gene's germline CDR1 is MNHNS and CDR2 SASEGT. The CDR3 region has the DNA TGTGCCAGCAGTGAACTATTGGCAGATCATAACTATGGCTACACCTTC. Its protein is CASSELLADHNYGYTF.

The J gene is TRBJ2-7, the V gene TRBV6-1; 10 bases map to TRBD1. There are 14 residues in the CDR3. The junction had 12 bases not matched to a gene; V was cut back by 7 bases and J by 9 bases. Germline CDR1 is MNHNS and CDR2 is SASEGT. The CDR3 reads CASTLGTGVEGQYF. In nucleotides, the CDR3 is TGTGCCAGCACCTTGGGGACAGGGGTTGAAGGGCAGTACTTC.

The CDR3 coding sequence is TGTGCCAGCAGGGGTGGACAGGGGAATTCACCCCTCCACTTT. The encoded protein is CASRGGQGNSPLHF. The chain carries TRBV2 and TRBJ1-6; TRBD1 agrees at 9 bases. The trim removed 6 bases at V and 7 bases at J, leaving 4 bases unmatched. Looked up from germline, CDR1 is SNHLY and CDR2 is FYNNEI. The CDR3 consists of 14 residues.

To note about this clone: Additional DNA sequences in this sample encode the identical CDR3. CDR3 nucleotide sequence: TGTGCCAGCAGTCCGGTCCGGGATCTGTCTAACTATGGCTACACCTTC. Its translation is CASSPVRDLSNYGYTF. The J gene is TRBJ1-2, the V gene TRBV6-6; D unresolved. V gave up 5 bases and J gave up 0 bases, with 16 bases separating them. Germline V gives CDR1 MNHNY, CDR2 SVGAGI (reference sequence). The CDR3 has 16 amino acids.

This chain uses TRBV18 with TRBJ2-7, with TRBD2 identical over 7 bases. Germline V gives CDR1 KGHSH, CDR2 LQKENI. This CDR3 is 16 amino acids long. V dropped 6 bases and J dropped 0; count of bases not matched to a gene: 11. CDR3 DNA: TGTGCCAGCTCCACCACACGAGGGACTACCTCCTACGAGCAGTACTTC. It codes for CASSTTRGTTSYEQYF.

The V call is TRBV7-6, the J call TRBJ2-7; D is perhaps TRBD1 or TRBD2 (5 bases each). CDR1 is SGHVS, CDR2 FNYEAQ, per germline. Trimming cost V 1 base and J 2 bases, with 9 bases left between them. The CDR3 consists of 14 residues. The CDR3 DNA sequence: TGTGCCAGCAGCTTAGGCCAGGGAGCCTACGAGCAGTACTTC. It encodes CASSLGQGAYEQYF.

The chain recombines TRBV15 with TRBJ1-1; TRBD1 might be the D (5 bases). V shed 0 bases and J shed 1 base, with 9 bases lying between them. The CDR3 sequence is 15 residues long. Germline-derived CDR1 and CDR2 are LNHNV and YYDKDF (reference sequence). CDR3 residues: CATSRDGDGNTEAFF. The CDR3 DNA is TGTGCCACCAGCAGAGATGGGGACGGGAACACTGAAGCTTTCTTT.

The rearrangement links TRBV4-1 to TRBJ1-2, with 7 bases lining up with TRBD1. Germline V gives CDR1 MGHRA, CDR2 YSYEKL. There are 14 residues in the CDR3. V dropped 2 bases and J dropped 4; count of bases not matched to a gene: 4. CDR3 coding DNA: TGCGCCAGCAGCCAACCGGGACAGACCTATGGCTACACCTTC. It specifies CASSQPGQTYGYTF.

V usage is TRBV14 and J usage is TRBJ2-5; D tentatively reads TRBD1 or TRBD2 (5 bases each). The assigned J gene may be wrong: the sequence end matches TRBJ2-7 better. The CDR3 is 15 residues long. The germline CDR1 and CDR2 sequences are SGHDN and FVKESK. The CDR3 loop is CASSQDPRGADEQYF. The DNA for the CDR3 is TGTGCCAGCAGCCAAGATCCGAGGGGCGCCGACGAGCAGTACTTC.

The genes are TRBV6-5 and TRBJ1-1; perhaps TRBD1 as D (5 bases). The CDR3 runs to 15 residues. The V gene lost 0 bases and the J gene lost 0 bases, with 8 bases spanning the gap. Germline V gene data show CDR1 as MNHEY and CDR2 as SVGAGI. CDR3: CASSYSGLMNTEAFF. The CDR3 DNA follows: TGTGCCAGCAGTTACTCGGGACTCATGAACACTGAAGCTTTCTTT.

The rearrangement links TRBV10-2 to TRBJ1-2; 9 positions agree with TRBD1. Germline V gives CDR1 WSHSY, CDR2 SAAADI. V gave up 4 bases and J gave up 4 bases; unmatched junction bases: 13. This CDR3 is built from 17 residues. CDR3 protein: CASSGPTGGVEGYGYTF. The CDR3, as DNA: TGCGCCAGCAGTGGACCGACAGGGGGAGTGGAGGGCTATGGCTACACCTTC.

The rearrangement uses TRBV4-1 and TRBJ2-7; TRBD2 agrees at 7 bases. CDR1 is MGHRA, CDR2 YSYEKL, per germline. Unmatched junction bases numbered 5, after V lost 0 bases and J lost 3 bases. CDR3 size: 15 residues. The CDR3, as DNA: TGCGCCAGCAGCCAAGAGGGAGGGCAGATCTACGAGCAGTACTTC. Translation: CASSQEGGQIYEQYF.